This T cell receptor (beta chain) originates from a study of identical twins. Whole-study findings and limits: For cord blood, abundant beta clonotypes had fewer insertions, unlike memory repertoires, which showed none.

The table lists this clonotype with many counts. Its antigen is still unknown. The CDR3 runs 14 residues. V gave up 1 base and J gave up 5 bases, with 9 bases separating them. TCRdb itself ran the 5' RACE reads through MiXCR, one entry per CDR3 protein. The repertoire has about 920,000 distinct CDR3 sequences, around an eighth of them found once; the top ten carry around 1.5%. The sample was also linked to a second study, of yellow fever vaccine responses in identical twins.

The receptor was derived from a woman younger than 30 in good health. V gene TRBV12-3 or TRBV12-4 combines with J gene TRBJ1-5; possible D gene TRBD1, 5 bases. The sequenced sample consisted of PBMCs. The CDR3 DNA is TGTGCCAGCAGTTTAGTCGCCAGGGATCAGCCCCAGCATTTT. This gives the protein CASSLVARDQPQHF.